The source of this T cell receptor (beta chain) is a study of identical twins. Notes on the study in general: Weaker excess twin sharing was observed in beta out-of-frame sequences. Insertion counts were lower in abundant cord blood beta clonotypes, a trend that memory repertoires did not show. Among out-of-frame alpha sequences shared by twins, low generation probability occurred in excess.

Germline lookup yields CDR1 DFQATT and CDR2 SNEGSKA (reference sequence). This CDR3 has 15 amino acids. Trimming stripped 5 bases from V and 0 bases from J, with 15 bases between. This clonotype was observed many times. Antigen unknown. TCRdb reprocessed the 5' RACE reads via MiXCR and lists one record per CDR3 protein. The sample has a few hundred thousand distinct CDR3 sequences, around a sixth seen once. The chain uses TRBV20-1 and TRBJ2-3; D remains unclear. The TCR originated in a man between 45 and 60 years old in good health. Sequenced material: naive T cells sorted from blood. This chain's CDR3 is CSAVEWRPSTDTQYF. DNA for the CDR3: TGCAGTGCTGTCGAGTGGCGGCCCAGCACAGATACGCAGTATTTT.